Shown below are 11 T cell receptor beta chains from a single sample sequenced in a study of beta chain features in type 1 diabetes. Sequencing targeted expressed TCRB transcripts, as all isolated RNA had been reverse transcribed. Method: immunoSEQ multiplex PCR; TCRdb's copy keeps in-frame clones and lacks some. This table has 130,000 to 150,000 clones, around 7% appearing once. The sample taken for sequencing was central memory CD4+ T cells from blood. All receptors derive from a woman aged 25 to 39 in good health.

This clone was seen more than once but under ten times. This chain joins TRBV29-1 and TRBJ2-7, with 7 bases matching TRBD2. CDR3 length: 15 amino acids. J was trimmed by 3 bases and V by 1 base; bases with no gene match: 9. Germline-derived CDR1 and CDR2 are SQVTM and ANQGSEA. The CDR3 is CSVEVSSGSLYEQYF. The CDR3 DNA is TGCAGCGTTGAAGTTTCTAGCGGTTCGCTCTACGAGCAGTACTTC.

This sequence joins TRBV13 and TRBJ2-5; TRBD1 matches 8 bases. This CDR3 is 14 amino acids long. Trimming at V came to 5 bases and at J to 2 bases, leaving 4 bases not matched to a gene. Looked up from germline, CDR1 is PRHDT and CDR2 is FYEKMQ (reference sequence). The CDR3 protein is CASSLGTGQETQYF. The DNA of the CDR3 is TGTGCCAGCAGCCTGGGGACAGGACAAGAGACCCAGTACTTC.

J is TRBJ2-1 and V is TRBV5-1; D remains unclear. The V gene lost 0 bases and the J gene lost 3 bases, with 7 bases spanning the gap. The length of the CDR3 is 14 residues. CDR1 is SGHRS and CDR2 is YFSETQ in the germline V gene. This chain's CDR3 is CASSLVLVYNEQFF. In DNA, the CDR3 is TGCGCCAGCAGCTTGGTTCTCGTCTACAATGAGCAGTTCTTC.

This clone was observed many times. The J gene is TRBJ2-7, the V gene TRBV9; D is perhaps TRBD2 (6 bases). CDR1 and CDR2 (germline): SGDLS, YYNGEE. The CDR3 has 14 amino acids. V lost 4 bases to trimming and J lost 3 bases, with 14 bases between them. The CDR3: CASSPRLENYEQYF. The DNA of the CDR3 is TGTGCCAGCAGCCCAAGACTAGAGAACTACGAGCAGTACTTC.

The V and J genes are TRBV9 and TRBJ2-1; the D gene is possibly TRBD2 (6 bases). Per the germline V gene, CDR1 is SGDLS and CDR2 is YYNGEE. The CDR3 covers 17 residues. Trimming shortened V by 0 bases and J by 8 bases, and 21 bases separated the two germline ends. The DNA for the CDR3 is TGTGCCAGCAGCGTAGGCGGATCTAGGGAGGTTGTTTATGAGCAGTTCTTC. Protein product: CASSVGGSREVVYEQFF.

This clone was picked up a small number of times. This CDR3 reads CASLEGGVGNEQFF. CDR3 nucleotides: TGTGCCAGCCTCGAGGGGGGGGTTGGCAATGAGCAGTTCTTC. This chain connects TRBV7-9 to TRBJ2-1; a possible D gene is TRBD2 (7 bases). This CDR3 region has 14 residues. Germline V gene lookup returns CDR1 SEHNR and CDR2 FQNEAQ (reference sequence). Trimming shortened V by 8 bases and J by 6 bases, and 17 bases separated the two germline ends.

This clone occurred a few times. The chain carries TRBV15 and TRBJ1-4, with D possibly being TRBD1 (5 bases). The germline gives CDR1 LNHNV, CDR2 YYDKDF (reference sequence). V gave up 0 bases and J gave up 5 bases, with 13 bases separating them. The CDR3 has 16 residues. The CDR3 loop is CATSRDGGAGNEKLFF. The CDR3 nucleotides are TGTGCCACCAGCAGAGATGGAGGGGCTGGGAATGAAAAACTGTTTTTT.

This clone was seen at least ten times. The J gene is TRBJ2-4, the V gene TRBV7-9, with D maybe TRBD1 (7 bases). The CDR3 totals 14 residues. Germline CDR1 reads SEHNR; CDR2 reads FQNEAQ (reference sequence). The ends were cut back, 4 bases at V and 13 bases at J, with 20 bases in the middle. CDR3 sequence: CASSSQGGAEVQYF. CDR3 bases: TGTGCCAGCAGCTCCCAGGGGGGTGCGGAGGTCCAGTACTTC.

This clone was seen more than once but under ten times. The chain couples TRBV6-1 to TRBJ1-3, with D possibly matching TRBD1 (6 bases). The V end was cut by 5 bases, the J end by 4 bases, with 15 bases between. The CDR3 extends over 15 amino acids. Germline V gene sequence: CDR1 MNHNS, CDR2 SASEGT. CDR3 sequence (DNA): TGTGCCAGCAGTTCAAGACCAGGGGCAGGAAACACCATATATTTT. This sequence encodes CASSSRPGAGNTIYF.

This clone has more than one count but fewer than ten. The chain couples TRBV19 to TRBJ2-7; TRBD2 agrees at 8 bases. CDR3 length: 15 amino acids. V lost 4 bases to trimming and J lost 4 bases; unmatched junction nucleotides: 9. CDR1 and CDR2 from the germline V gene are LNHDA and SQIVND (reference sequence). The CDR3 DNA sequence: TGTGCCAGTAGTAAAGCGGGAGAGGGATTGTACGAGCAGTACTTC. Its protein is CASSKAGEGLYEQYF.

This clone has only a few counts. The chain recombines TRBV6-6 with TRBJ1-5, with D perhaps matching TRBD1 (5 bases). The CDR3 consists of 14 residues. V lost 4 bases to trimming and J lost 6 bases, with 13 bases between them. CDR1 and CDR2 from the germline V gene are MNHNY and SVGAGI (reference sequence). The CDR3 reads CASSLDQGSQPQHF. DNA for the CDR3: TGTGCCAGCAGTTTAGATCAGGGTAGTCAGCCCCAGCATTTT.